This TCR beta chain was identified in a study of cytomegalovirus exposure and HLA in healthy donors. V was trimmed by 6 bases and J by 0 bases, leaving 12 bases between them. This CDR3 comprises 15 residues. Germline V gene lookup returns CDR1 LNHDA and CDR2 SQIVND (reference sequence). It was healthy bone marrow donors who served as donors. In nominal health when sampled, donors likely had unrecorded immune exposures nonetheless. In the PCR, 60 Vbeta and 13 Jbeta primers were used. The protocol was immunoSEQ multiplex PCR, while the TCRdb copy is restricted to in-frame clones and leaves out a portion. This sample's clone table lists some 150,000 clones. On this clone: Its cognate antigen is unknown.

Findings and limits, study-wide: Presence/absence analysis assumed near-uniform sequencing depth across donors.

Material for sequencing was PBMCs. This TCR came from a woman younger than 30 in good health and CMV-seronegative. The chain has TRBV19 and TRBJ1-5; possible D gene TRBD1, 6 bases. CDR3 region: CASRRDNNSNQPQHF. The CDR3 DNA is TGTGCCAGTAGGAGGGACAACAATAGCAATCAGCCCCAGCATTTT.